The clone carrying this TCR beta chain was recorded a few times. Antigen specificity is unknown. Using its own MiXCR run on the RT-PCR reads, TCRdb lists one record per CDR3 protein. Seen here are about 570,000 distinct CDR3 sequences, 12% observed once, and the top ten hold more than 8.5%. These data originate in a study of response to subunit inactivated influenza vaccine. Findings and limits, study-wide: The authors suggested that few new T cells are recruited per seasonal influenza vaccination.

V shed 6 bases, J shed 3 bases, and the junction held 6 bases outside the gene matches. The CDR3 covers 14 residues. This chain joins TRBV12-3 or TRBV12-4 and TRBJ2-7; 9 bases are shared with TRBD1. The receptor was derived from a man in his fifties or sixties who received an inactivated influenza vaccine. Material: PBMCs from blood, obtained on the day of vaccination. The CDR3 reads CASSSQGANYEQYF. In DNA, the CDR3 is TGTGCCAGCAGCTCACAGGGGGCCAACTACGAGCAGTACTTC.